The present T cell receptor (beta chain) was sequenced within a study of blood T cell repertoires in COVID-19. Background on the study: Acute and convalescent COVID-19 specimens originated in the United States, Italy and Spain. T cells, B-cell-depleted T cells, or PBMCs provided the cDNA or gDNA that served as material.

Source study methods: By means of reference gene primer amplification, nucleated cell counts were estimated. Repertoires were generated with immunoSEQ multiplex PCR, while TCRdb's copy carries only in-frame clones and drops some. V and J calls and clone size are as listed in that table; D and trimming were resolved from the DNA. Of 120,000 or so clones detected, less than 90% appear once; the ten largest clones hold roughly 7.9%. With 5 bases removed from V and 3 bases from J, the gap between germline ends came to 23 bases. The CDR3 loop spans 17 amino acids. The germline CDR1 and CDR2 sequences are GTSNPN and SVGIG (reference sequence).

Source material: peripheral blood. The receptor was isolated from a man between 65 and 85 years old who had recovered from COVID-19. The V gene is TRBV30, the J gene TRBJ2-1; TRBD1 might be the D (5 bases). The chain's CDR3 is CAWDLQGRQKLYNEQFF. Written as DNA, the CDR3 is TGTGCCTGGGACCTTCAGGGTCGACAGAAACTCTACAATGAGCAGTTCTTC.